This T cell receptor beta chain is drawn from a study of shared clonotypes between healthy human individuals. In the authors' workflow: Sequence data from immunoSEQ were junction-only and lacked quality scores; consequently, filtering differed. TCRdb keeps only in-frame clones here, not all; method: immunoSEQ multiplex PCR. V, J and clone size were drawn from that table, and D and trimming were deduced from the DNA. The repertoire holds approximately 1.9 million clones, with roughly 95% as singletons. About this clone itself: What it binds is not known. Relative to the germline gene, one junction end is altered; a read error may explain this.

The study, taken as a whole, reports: At large depth, rarefaction still showed sorted-subset sequencing to be incomplete.

CDR3 length: 15 residues. Germline CDR1 is SGDLS and CDR2 is YYNGEE. Naivety among CD8 cells was defined by CD45RO negativity and positive CCR7 selection, thereby excluding terminally differentiated effector memory CD45RA+ cells. This TCR was sampled from a man younger than 30 in good health. Some clones in this sample may be carry-over from other donors' samples. Input material: naive CD8+ T cells from PBMCs. The V call is TRBV9, the J call TRBJ2-7; D uncertain. CDR3 nucleotide sequence: TGTGCCGGCAGCGTAAACGTTGGCAGGTCCTACGAGCAGTACTTC. Translation: CAGSVNVGRSYEQYF.